The next 15 T cell receptor beta chains were all read from a single sample in a study of T cells after yellow fever vaccination. MiXCR, applied by TCRdb to the 5' RACE reads, yields one record per CDR3 protein. The sample has some 240,000 distinct CDR3 sequences, roughly 3.3% seen once. The sequenced sample was CD4+ T cells sorted from PBMCs, obtained 10 days after the yellow fever booster vaccination. These receptors all stem from a man between 18 and 35 years old who received the YFV17D yellow fever vaccine.

This clonotype came up many times. The rearrangement joins TRBV7-2 to TRBJ2-7, with 11 bases lining up with TRBD2. The V gene's germline CDR1 is SGHTA and CDR2 FQGNSA. The CDR3 runs 16 residues. V shed 3 bases, J shed 2 bases, and the junction held 6 bases outside the gene matches. The CDR3 DNA is TGTGCCAGCAGCTTGGTTAGCGGGGGGGACACCTACGAGCAGTACGTC. Encoded protein: CASSLVSGGDTYEQYV.

This clonotype was detected a few times. This chain joins TRBV5-1 and TRBJ2-1, with 9 bases lining up with TRBD2. The trim removed 0 bases at V and 4 bases at J, leaving 5 bases unmatched. The germline CDR1 and CDR2 sequences are SGHRS and YFSETQ. The CDR3 is 16 amino acids. The CDR3 coding sequence is TGCGCCAGCAGCTTGGATCGGCTAGCGGGGTACAATGAGCAGTTCTTC. Its protein product is CASSLDRLAGYNEQFF.

There are many counts of this clonotype. V gene TRBV20-1 combines with J gene TRBJ2-1, with D tentatively TRBD2 (6 bases). Trimming shortened V by 5 bases and J by 5 bases, and 7 bases separated the two germline ends. The length of the CDR3 is 11 residues. CDR1 is DFQATT and CDR2 is SNEGSKA in the germline V gene (reference sequence). The CDR3 loop reads CSARRDNEQFF. In DNA, the CDR3 is TGCAGTGCTCGGAGGGACAATGAGCAGTTCTTC.

This clonotype was found many times. V gene TRBV11-2 combines with J gene TRBJ2-5; 8 bases map to TRBD2. The germline V gene encodes CDR1 SGHAT and CDR2 FQNNGV. This CDR3 region has 15 residues. V dropped 1 base and J dropped 4; count of bases not matched to a gene: 5. CDR3 sequence (DNA): TGTGCCAGCAGCTTAGGGGCGGGGGGACCAGAGACCCAGTACTTC. Its translation is CASSLGAGGPETQYF.

This clonotype was detected ten times or more. V gene TRBV6-1 combines with J gene TRBJ2-3; D possibly uses TRBD1 or TRBD2 (6 bases each). In germline, CDR1 is MNHNS, CDR2 SASEGT. The CDR3 sequence is 16 residues long. Trimming pared 6 bases from V and 5 bases from J, leaving 21 bases between. The CDR3 protein is CASSRPDRRELDTQYF. The DNA of the CDR3 is TGTGCCAGCAGCCGACCTGACAGGCGGGAACTAGATACGCAGTATTTT.

Ten or more counts support this clonotype. The chain recombines TRBV12-3 or TRBV12-4 with TRBJ2-3, with TRBD2 matching over 9 bases. The V segment lost 6 bases and the J segment 0 bases; nucleotides outside the gene matches: 4. This CDR3 contains 15 residues. CDR3 sequence: CASSLAGYSTDTQYF. In nucleotides, the CDR3 is TGTGCCAGCAGCCTAGCGGGGTATAGCACAGATACGCAGTATTTT.

This clonotype was observed at least ten times. The chain uses TRBV6-2 or TRBV6-3 and TRBJ2-5; D perhaps matches TRBD2 (5 bases). The CDR3 loop spans 13 amino acids. V lost 6 bases and J lost 5, with 13 bases in between. Germline V gives CDR1 MNHEY, CDR2 SVGEGT. CDR3 in amino acids: CASSPTGFETQYF. The CDR3 nucleotides are TGTGCCAGCAGCCCCACGGGATTTGAGACCCAGTACTTC.

This clonotype has ten or more counts. This chain uses TRBV4-3 with TRBJ2-7; the D gene is possibly TRBD1 (5 bases). Germline CDR1 and CDR2: LGHNA and YSLEER. This CDR3 is 20 amino acids long. Trimming stripped 0 bases from V and 0 bases from J, with 24 bases between. The CDR3: CASSQDALQGARFRSYEQYF. The DNA of the CDR3 is TGCGCCAGCAGCCAAGACGCGCTGCAGGGCGCCAGATTTCGCTCCTACGAGCAGTACTTC.

This clonotype has a count of ten or more. CDR3 in DNA: TGTGCCAGCAGCCAGGGACATCGAAACACCATATATTTT. This codes for CASSQGHRNTIYF. This chain joins TRBV4-2 and TRBJ1-3; tentatively, D is TRBD1 (6 bases). The length of the CDR3 is 13 residues. V dropped 3 bases and J dropped 5 bases, with 8 bases sitting between them. Germline lookup yields CDR1 LGHNA and CDR2 YNFKEQ.

This clonotype was counted at least ten times. The chain has TRBV5-1 and TRBJ2-7; TRBD2 matches at 7 bases. Germline CDR1 is SGHRS and CDR2 is YFSETQ. J was trimmed by 3 bases and V by 4 bases; bases with no gene match: 7. This CDR3 contains 14 residues. CDR3 nucleotides: TGCGCCAGCAGCCCGGATGGGGGGGGCTACGAGCAGTACTTC. This gives the protein CASSPDGGGYEQYF.

This clonotype was detected only a few times. The chain links TRBV29-1 to TRBJ2-3; the D is unclear. Germline V gene sequence: CDR1 SQVTM, CDR2 ANQGSEA. The CDR3 is made up of 13 amino acids. Trimming removed 6 bases from V and 0 bases from J, with 10 bases in between. The CDR3 DNA sequence: TGCAGCGTGCAACCCCTCAGCACAGATACGCAGTATTTT. Encoded protein: CSVQPLSTDTQYF.

This clonotype appeared a few times. The rearrangement joins TRBV12-3 or TRBV12-4 to TRBJ2-7; 8 positions agree with TRBD1. J was trimmed by 4 bases and V by 5 bases; bases with no gene match: 1. The CDR3 runs 12 residues. CDR3 sequence (DNA): TGTGCCAGCAGTCGGACAGGGTACGAGCAGTACTTC. Encoded protein: CASSRTGYEQYF.

This clonotype was seen many times. This chain connects TRBV7-2 to TRBJ2-3; 7 bases agree with TRBD2. Losses at the gene ends were 5 bases for V and 2 bases for J; bases not matched to a gene: 7. The CDR3 contains 15 residues. The V gene's germline CDR1 is SGHTA and CDR2 FQGNSA. In DNA, the CDR3 is TGTGCCAGCAGCCCAATTGGGGGGGACACAGATACGCAGTATTTT. Its translation: CASSPIGGDTDTQYF. Using reference TRBV7-2 and TRBJ2-3 for the parts outside the CDR3, the full variable domain is GAGVSQSPSNKVTEKGKDVELRCDPISGHTALYWYRQSLGQGLEFLIYFQGNSAPDKSGLPSDRFSAERTGGSVSTLTIQRTQQEDSAVYLCASSPIGGDTDTQYFGPGTRLTVL.

This clonotype was counted many times. This sequence joins TRBV28 and TRBJ2-3; D is ambiguous. The V and J ends lost 3 bases and 5 bases respectively, with 12 bases between them. The germline V gene encodes CDR1 MDHEN and CDR2 SYDVKM. CDR3 length: 14 residues. CDR3 loop: CASSFVTTLDTQYF. The DNA of the CDR3 is TGTGCCAGCAGTTTCGTGACGACCCTAGATACGCAGTATTTT.

This chain connects TRBV6-2 or TRBV6-3 to TRBJ2-3; 7 bases line up with TRBD1. V shed 7 bases, J shed 1 base, and the junction held 11 bases outside the gene matches. In germline, CDR1 is MNHEY, CDR2 SVGEGT. The CDR3 runs 16 residues. Here the CDR3 DNA reads TGTGCCAGCATTGACGCCCCGGGACAGCGCACAGATACGCAGTATTTT. This sequence encodes CASIDAPGQRTDTQYF.